The source of this TCR beta chain is a study of blood T cell repertoires in COVID-19. On the study more broadly: The analysed material was cDNA or gDNA that came from T cells, B-cell-depleted T cells, or PBMCs.

Authors' processing steps: The assay estimated nucleated cells by amplifying reference gene primers. Using immunoSEQ multiplex PCR, the repertoire was profiled, and TCRdb retains in-frame clones only, with some absent. V and J calls and clone size are copied from that table; D and trimming were computed from the DNA. The repertoire holds approximately 69,000 clones, with approximately 83% as singletons. Germline V gene data show CDR1 as MDHEN and CDR2 as SYDVKM. The CDR3 length is 15 residues. V trimming: 6 bases; J trimming: 0 bases; junction bases outside the gene matches: 8. The sequenced sample was peripheral blood. The rearrangement joins TRBV28 to TRBJ2-7; 7 nucleotides align to TRBD2. The sequence was obtained from a human donor in a cohort sampled during active COVID-19. CDR3 nucleotide sequence: TGTGCCAGCAGGCGAGGGAGGGAATCCTCCTACGAGCAGTACTTC. Its translation: CASRRGRESSYEQYF.